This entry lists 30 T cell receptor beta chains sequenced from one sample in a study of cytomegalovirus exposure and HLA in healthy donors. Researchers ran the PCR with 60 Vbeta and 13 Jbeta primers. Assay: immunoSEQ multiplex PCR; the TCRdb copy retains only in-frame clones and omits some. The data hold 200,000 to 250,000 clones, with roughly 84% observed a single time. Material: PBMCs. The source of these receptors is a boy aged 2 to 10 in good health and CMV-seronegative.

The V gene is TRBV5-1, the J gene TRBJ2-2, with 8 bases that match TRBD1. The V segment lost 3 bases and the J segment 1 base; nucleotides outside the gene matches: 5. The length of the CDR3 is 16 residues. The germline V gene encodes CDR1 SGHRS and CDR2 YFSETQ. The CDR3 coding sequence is TGCGCCAGCAGCTCGACAGGGGCAATGAACACCGGGGAGCTGTTTTTT. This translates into CASSSTGAMNTGELFF.

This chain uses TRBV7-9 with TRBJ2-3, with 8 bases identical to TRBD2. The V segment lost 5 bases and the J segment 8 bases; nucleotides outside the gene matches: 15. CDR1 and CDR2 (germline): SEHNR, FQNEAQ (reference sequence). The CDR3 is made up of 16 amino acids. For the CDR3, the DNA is TGTGCCAGCAGCCGCCTTGGCGGGGGGCGGTCGGGTACGCAGTATTTT. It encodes CASSRLGGGRSGTQYF.

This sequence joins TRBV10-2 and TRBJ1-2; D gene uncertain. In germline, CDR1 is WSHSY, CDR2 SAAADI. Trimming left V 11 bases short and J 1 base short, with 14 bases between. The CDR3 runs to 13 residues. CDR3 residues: CASLVAFNYGYTF. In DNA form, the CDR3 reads TGCGCCTCCTTGGTGGCATTTAACTATGGCTACACCTTC.

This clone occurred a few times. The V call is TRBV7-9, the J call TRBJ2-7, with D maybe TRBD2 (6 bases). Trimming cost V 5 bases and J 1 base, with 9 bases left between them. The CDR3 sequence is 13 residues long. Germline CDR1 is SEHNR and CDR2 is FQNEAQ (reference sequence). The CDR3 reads CASSPGGSYEQYF. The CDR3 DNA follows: TGTGCCAGCAGCCCCGGGGGTTCCTACGAGCAGTACTTC.

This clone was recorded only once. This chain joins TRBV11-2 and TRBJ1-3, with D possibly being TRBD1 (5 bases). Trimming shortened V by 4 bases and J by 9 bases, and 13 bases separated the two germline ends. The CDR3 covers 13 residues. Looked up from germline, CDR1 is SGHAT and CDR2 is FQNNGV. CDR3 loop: CASSSTAVGTIYF. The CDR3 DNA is TGTGCCAGCAGCTCGACAGCTGTCGGCACCATATATTTT.

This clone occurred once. The CDR3 nucleotides are TGTGCCAGTAGTACTTCTAGCGGAAATTACGAGCAGTACTTC. Protein sequence: CASSTSSGNYEQYF. This chain joins TRBV19 and TRBJ2-7; 7 bases agree with TRBD2. The V segment lost 4 bases and the J segment 4 bases; nucleotides outside the gene matches: 7. CDR1 LNHDA and CDR2 SQIVND come from the germline V gene (reference sequence). The CDR3 extends over 14 amino acids.

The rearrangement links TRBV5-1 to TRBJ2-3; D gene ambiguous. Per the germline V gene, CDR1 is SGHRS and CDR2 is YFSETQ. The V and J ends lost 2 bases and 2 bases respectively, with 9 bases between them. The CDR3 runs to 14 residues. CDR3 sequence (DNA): TGCGCCAGCAGCTTTGTTACTGCCACAGATACGCAGTATTTT. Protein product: CASSFVTATDTQYF. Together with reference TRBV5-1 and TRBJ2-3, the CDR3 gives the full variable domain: KAGVTQTPRYLIKTRGQQVTLSCSPISGHRSVSWYQQTPGQGLQFLFEYFSETQRNKGNFPGRFSGRQFSNSRSEMNVSTLELGDSALYLCASSFVTATDTQYFGPGTRLTVL.

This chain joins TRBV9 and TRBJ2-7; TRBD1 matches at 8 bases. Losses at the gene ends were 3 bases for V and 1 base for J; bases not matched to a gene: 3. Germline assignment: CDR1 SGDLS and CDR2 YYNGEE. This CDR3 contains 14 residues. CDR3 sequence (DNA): TGTGCCAGCAGCGCCCGGACAGGGTCCTACGAGCAGTACTTC. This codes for CASSARTGSYEQYF.

The CDR3 region is CASSLVSGRNNEQFF. As DNA, the CDR3 is TGTGCCAGCAGCTTGGTCAGCGGGAGAAACAATGAGCAGTTCTTC. The gene calls are TRBV5-4 and TRBJ2-1; 8 bases agree with TRBD2. This CDR3 spans 15 amino acids. V lost 0 bases, J lost 5 bases, and 4 bases stayed unmatched. Germline V gene data show CDR1 as SGHNT and CDR2 as YYREEE (reference sequence).

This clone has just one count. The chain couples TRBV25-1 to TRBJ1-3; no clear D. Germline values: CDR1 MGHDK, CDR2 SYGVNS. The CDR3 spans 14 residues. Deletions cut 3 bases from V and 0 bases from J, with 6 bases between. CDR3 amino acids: CASSETTSGNTIYF. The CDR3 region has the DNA TGTGCCAGCAGTGAGACTACCTCTGGAAACACCATATATTTT.

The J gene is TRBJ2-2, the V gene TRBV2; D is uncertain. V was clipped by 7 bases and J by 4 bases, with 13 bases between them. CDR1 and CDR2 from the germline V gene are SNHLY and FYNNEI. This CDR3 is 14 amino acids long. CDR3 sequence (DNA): TGTGCCAGCACTACTCAGGTGACCACCGGGGAGCTGTTTTTT. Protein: CASTTQVTTGELFF.

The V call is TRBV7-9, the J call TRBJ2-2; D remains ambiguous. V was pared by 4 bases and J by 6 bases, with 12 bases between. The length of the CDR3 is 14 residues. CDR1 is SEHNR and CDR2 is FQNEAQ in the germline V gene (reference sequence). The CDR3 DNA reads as TGTGCCAGCAGCTGGGTCGAGCAGGCCGGGGAGCTGTTTTTT. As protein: CASSWVEQAGELFF. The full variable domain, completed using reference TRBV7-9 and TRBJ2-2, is DTGVSQNPRHKITKRGQNVTFRCDPISEHNRLYWYRQTLGQGPEFLTYFQNEAQLEKSRLLSDRFSAERPKGSFSTLEIQRTEQGDSAMYLCASSWVEQAGELFFGEGSRLTVL.

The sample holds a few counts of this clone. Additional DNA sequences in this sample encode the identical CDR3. The CDR3 protein is CASSLTGADYGYTF. For the CDR3, the DNA is TGTGCCAGCAGTTTGACAGGGGCGGACTATGGCTACACCTTC. The chain recombines TRBV6-5 with TRBJ1-2, with TRBD1 matching 8 bases. V shed 4 bases, J shed 3 bases, and the junction held 4 bases outside the gene matches. In germline, CDR1 is MNHEY, CDR2 SVGAGI. This CDR3 has 14 amino acids.

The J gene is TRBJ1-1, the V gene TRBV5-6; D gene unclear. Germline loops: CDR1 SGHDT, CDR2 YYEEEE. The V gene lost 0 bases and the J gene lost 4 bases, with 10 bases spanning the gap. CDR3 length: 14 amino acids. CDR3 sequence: CASSLEGSPTEAFF. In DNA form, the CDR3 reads TGTGCCAGCAGCTTGGAAGGTAGCCCCACTGAAGCTTTCTTT.

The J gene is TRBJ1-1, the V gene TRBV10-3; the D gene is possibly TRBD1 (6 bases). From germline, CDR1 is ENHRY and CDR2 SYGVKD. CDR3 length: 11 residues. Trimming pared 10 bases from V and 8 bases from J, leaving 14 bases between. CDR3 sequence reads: CASLGGREAFF. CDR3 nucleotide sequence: TGTGCCAGTCTAGGGGGTCGGGAAGCTTTCTTT.

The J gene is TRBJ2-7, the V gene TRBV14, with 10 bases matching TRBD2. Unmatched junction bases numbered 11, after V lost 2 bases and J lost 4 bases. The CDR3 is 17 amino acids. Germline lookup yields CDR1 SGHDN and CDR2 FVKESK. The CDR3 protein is CASSQLPDLAGAYEQYF. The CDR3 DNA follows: TGTGCCAGCAGCCAACTTCCGGACCTAGCGGGAGCTTACGAGCAGTACTTC.

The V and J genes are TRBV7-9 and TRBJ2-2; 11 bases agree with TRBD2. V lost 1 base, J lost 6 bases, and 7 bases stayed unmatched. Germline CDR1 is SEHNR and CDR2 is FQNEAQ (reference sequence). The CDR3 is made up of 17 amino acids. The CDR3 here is CASSLDSGRAIAGELFF. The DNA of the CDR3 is TGTGCCAGCAGCTTAGATAGCGGGAGGGCCATCGCCGGGGAGCTGTTTTTT.

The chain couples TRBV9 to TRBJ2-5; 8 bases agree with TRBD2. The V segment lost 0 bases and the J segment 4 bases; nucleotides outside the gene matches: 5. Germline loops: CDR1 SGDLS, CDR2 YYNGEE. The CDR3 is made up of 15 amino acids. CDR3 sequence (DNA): TGTGCCAGCAGCGTAGATCCGGGGGGGGGAGAGACCCAGTACTTC. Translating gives CASSVDPGGGETQYF.

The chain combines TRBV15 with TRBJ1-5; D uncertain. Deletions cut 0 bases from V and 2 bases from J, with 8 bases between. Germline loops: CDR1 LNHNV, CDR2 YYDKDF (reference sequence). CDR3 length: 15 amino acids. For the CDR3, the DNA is TGTGCCACCAGCAGAGAAGGAGGAGGCAATCAGCCCCAGCATTTT. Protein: CATSREGGGNQPQHF.

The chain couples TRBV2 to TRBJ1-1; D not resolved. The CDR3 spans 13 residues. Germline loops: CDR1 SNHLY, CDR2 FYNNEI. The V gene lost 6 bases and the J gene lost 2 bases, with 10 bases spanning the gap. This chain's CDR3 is CASSEIFNTEAFF. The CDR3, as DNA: TGTGCCAGCAGCGAGATATTCAACACTGAAGCTTTCTTT.

The CDR3 spells CASVGLVSDTQYF. CDR3 bases: TGTGCCAGCGTCGGACTAGTATCAGATACGCAGTATTTT. This chain joins TRBV2 and TRBJ2-3; TRBD2 matches at 7 bases. This CDR3 contains 13 residues. V shed 8 bases and J 4 bases; nucleotides not matched to a gene: 6. In germline, CDR1 is SNHLY, CDR2 FYNNEI.

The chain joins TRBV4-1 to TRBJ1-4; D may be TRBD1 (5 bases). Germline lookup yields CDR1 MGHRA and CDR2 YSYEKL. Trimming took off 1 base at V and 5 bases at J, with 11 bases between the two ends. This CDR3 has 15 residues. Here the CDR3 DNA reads TGCGCCAGCAGCCAAGGGGGGGGTGAGAATGAAAAACTGTTTTTT. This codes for CASSQGGGENEKLFF.

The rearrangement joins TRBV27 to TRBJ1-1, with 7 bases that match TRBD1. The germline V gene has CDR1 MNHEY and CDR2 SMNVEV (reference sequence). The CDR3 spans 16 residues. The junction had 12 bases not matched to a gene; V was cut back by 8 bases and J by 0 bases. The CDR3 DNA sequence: TGTGCCAGCGGCCGACAGGGTCCCTTCATGAACACTGAAGCTTTCTTT. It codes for CASGRQGPFMNTEAFF.

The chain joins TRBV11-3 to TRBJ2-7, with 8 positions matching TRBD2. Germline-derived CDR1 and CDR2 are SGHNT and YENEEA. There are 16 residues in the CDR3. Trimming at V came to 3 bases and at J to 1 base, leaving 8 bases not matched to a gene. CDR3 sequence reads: CASSFNILAGSYEQYF. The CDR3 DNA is TGTGCCAGCAGCTTTAATATATTAGCGGGGTCCTACGAGCAGTACTTC.

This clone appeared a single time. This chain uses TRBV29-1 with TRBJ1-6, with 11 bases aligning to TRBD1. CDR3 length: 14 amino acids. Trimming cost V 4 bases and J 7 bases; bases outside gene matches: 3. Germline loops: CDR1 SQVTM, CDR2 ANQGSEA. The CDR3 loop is CSVGGTGGNSPLHF. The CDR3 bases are TGCAGCGTTGGGGGGACAGGGGGGAATTCACCCCTCCACTTT.

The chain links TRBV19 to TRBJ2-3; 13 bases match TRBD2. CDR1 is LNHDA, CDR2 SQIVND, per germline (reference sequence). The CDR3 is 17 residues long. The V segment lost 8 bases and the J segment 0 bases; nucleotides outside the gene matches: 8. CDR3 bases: TGTGCCAGTTCAGGACTAGCGGGAGTCGGGAGCACAGATACGCAGTATTTT. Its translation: CASSGLAGVGSTDTQYF.

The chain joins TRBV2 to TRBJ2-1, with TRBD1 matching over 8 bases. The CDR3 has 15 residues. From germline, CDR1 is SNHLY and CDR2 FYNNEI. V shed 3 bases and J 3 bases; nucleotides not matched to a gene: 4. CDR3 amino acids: CASSEGQEFYNEQFF. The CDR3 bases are TGTGCCAGCAGTGAGGGACAGGAGTTCTACAATGAGCAGTTCTTC.

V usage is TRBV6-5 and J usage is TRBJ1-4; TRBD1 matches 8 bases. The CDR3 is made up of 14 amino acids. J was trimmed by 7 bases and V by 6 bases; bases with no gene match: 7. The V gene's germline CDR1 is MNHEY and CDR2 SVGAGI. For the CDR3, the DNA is TGTGCCAGCAGCCGTGACAGGGGTGGTGAAAAACTGTTTTTT. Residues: CASSRDRGGEKLFF.

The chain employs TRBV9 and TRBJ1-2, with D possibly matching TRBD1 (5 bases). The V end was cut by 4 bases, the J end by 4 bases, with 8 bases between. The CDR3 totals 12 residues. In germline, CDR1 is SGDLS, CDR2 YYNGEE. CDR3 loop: CASSMGGYGYTF. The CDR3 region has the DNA TGTGCCAGCAGCATGGGGGGCTATGGCTACACCTTC.

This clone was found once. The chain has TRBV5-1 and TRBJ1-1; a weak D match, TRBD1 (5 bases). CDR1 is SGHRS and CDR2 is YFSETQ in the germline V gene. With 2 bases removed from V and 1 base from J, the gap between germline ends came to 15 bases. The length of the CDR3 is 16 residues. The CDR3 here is CASSFVAQGGNTEAFF. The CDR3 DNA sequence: TGCGCCAGCAGCTTTGTTGCTCAGGGTGGGAACACTGAAGCTTTCTTT.